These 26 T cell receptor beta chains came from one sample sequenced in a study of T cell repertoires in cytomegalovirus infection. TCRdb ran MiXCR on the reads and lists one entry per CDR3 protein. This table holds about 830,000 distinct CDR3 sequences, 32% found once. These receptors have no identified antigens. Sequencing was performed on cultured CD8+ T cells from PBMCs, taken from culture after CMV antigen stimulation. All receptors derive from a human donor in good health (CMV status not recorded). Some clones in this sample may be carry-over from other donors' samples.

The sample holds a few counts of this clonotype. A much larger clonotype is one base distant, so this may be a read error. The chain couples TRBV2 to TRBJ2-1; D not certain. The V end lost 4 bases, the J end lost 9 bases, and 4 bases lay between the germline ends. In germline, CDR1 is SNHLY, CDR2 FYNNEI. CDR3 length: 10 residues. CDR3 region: CASSGSEQFF. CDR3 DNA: TGTGCCAGCAGTGGGAGTGAGCAGTTCTTC. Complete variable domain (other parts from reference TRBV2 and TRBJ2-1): EPEVTQTPSHQVTQMGQEVILRCVPISNHLYFYWYRQILGQKVEFLVSFYNNEISEKSEIFDDQFSVERPDGSNFTLKIRSTKLEDSAMYFCASSGSEQFFGPGTRLTVL.

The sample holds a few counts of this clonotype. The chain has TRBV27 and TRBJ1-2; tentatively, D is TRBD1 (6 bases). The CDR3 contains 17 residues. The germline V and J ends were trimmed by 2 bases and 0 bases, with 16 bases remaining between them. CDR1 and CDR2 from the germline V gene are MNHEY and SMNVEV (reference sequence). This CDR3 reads CASSLTQQGLSNYGYTF. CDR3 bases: TGTGCCAGCAGTTTAACCCAACAGGGCCTTTCTAACTATGGCTACACCTTC.

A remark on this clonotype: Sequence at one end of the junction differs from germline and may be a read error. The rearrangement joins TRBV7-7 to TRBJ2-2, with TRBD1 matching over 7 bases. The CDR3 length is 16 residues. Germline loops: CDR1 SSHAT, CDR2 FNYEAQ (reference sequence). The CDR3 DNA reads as TGTGCTAGCAGCTCCGCCGGGACAGTCAACACCGGGGAGCTGTTTTTT. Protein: CASSSAGTVNTGELFF.

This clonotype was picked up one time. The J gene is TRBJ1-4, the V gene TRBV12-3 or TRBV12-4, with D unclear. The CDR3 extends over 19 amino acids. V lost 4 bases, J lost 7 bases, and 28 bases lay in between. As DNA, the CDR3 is TGTGCCAGCAGTTCTGCACTCCTTGCGCCCCGGGCCGAACGTGAAAAACTGTTTTTT. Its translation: CASSSALLAPRAEREKLFF.

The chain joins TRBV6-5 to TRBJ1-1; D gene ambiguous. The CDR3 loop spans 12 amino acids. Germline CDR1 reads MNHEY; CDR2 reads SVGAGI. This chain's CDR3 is CATGILNTEAFF. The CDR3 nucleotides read TGTGCTACGGGGATTTTGAACACTGAAGCTTTCTTT.

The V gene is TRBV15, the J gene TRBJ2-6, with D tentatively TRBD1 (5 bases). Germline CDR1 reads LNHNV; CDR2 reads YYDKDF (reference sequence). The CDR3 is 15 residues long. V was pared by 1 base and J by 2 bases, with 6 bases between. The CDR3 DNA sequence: TGTGCCACCAGCAGAGTCAGGGCTGGGGCCAACGTCCTGACTTTC. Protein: CATSRVRAGANVLTF.

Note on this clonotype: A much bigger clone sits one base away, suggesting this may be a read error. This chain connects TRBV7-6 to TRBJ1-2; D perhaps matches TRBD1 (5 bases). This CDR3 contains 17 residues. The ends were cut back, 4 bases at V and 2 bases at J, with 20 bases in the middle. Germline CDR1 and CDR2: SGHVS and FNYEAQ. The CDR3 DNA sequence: TGTGCCAGCAGCTCGGGACTAGGATGGGGAGAAAACTATGGCTACACCTTC. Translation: CASSSGLGWGENYGYTF.

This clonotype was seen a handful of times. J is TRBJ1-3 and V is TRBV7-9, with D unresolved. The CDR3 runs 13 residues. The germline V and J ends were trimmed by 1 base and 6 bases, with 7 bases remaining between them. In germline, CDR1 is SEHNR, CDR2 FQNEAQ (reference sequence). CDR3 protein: CASSLGGLNTIYF. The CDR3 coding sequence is TGTGCCAGCAGCTTAGGCGGATTAAACACCATATATTTT.

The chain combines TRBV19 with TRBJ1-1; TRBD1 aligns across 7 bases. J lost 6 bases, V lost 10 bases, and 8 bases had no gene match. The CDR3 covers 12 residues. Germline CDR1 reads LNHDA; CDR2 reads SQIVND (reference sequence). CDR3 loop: CAINTGDSEAFF. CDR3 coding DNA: TGTGCCATAAATACAGGGGACTCTGAAGCTTTCTTT.

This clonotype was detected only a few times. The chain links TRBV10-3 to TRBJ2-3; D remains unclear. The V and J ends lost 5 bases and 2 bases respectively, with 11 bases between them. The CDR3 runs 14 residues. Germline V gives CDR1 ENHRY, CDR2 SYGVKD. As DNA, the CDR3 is TGTGCCATCAGTTCGGGTCAATTCACAGATACGCAGTATTTT. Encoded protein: CAISSGQFTDTQYF.

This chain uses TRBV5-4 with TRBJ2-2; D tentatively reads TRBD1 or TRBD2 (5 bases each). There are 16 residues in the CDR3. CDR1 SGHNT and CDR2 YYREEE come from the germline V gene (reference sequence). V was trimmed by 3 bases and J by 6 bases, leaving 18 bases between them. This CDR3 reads CASSSGSQGVAGELFF. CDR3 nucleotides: TGTGCCAGCAGCTCGGGATCGCAGGGCGTGGCCGGGGAGCTGTTTTTT.

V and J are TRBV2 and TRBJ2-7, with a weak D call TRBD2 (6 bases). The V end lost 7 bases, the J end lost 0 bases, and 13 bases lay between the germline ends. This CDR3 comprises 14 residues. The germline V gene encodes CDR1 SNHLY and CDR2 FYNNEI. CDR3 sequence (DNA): TGTGCCAGCAAGGAGGGTTACATCTCCTACGAGCAGTACTTC. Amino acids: CASKEGYISYEQYF.

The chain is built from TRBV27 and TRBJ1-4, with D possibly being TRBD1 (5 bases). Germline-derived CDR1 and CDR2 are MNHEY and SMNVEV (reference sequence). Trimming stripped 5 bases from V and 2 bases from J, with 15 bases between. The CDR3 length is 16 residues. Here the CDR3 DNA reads TGTGCCAGCAGTCCTAGTTGGGGGGAGACTAATGAAAAACTGTTTTTT. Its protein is CASSPSWGETNEKLFF.

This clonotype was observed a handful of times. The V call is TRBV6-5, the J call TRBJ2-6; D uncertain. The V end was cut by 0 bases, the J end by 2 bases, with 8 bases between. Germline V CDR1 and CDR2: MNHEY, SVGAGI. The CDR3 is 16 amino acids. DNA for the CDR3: TGTGCCAGCAGTTACTCGAATGGGGCTGGGGCCAACGTCCTGACTTTC. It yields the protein CASSYSNGAGANVLTF.

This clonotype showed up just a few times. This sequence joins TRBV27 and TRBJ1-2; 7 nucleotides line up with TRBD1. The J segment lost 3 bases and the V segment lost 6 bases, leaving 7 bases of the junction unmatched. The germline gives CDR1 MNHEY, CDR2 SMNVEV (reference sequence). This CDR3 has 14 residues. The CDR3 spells CASRTEGAHYGYTF. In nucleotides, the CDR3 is TGTGCCAGCAGGACGGAGGGGGCCCACTATGGCTACACCTTC.

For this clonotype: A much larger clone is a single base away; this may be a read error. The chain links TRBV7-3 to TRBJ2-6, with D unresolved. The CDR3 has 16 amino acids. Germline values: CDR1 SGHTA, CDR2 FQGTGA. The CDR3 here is CASSPLSSSGTNVLTF. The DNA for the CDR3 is TGTGCCAGCAGTCCGCTTAGCAGCTCTGGGACCAACGTCCTGACTTTC.

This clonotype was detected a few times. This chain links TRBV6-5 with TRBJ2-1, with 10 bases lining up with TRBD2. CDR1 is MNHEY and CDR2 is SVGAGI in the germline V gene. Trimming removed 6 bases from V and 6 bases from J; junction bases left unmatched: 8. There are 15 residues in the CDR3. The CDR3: CASSHSGGRPNEQFF. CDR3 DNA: TGTGCCAGCAGCCATAGCGGGGGGCGCCCCAATGAGCAGTTCTTC.

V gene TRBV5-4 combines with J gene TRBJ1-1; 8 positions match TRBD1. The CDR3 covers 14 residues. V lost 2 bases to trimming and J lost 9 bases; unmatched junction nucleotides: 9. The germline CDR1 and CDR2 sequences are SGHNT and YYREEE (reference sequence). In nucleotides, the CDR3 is TGTGCCAGCAGCTTAGGGCAGGGGGCGACTAAAGCTTTCTTT. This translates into CASSLGQGATKAFF.

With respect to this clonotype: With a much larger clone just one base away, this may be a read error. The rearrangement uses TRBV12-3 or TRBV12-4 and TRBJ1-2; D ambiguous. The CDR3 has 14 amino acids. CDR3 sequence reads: CTIRPSAHEHGYTF. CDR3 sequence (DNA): TGTACCATCAGACCCTCAGCGCACGAGCATGGCTACACCTTC.

The CDR3 sequence is CASSLLQGAGEKLFF. In DNA form, the CDR3 reads TGTGCCAGCAGTTTATTACAGGGGGCGGGTGAAAAACTGTTTTTT. The gene calls are TRBV27 and TRBJ1-4; 9 bases line up with TRBD1. The V segment lost 1 base and the J segment 7 bases; nucleotides outside the gene matches: 4. The CDR3 sequence is 15 residues long. Germline values: CDR1 MNHEY, CDR2 SMNVEV (reference sequence). Full variable domain (rest looked up from reference TRBV27 and TRBJ1-4): EAQVTQNPRYLITVTGKKLTVTCSQNMNHEYMSWYRQDPGLGLRQIYYSMNVEVTDKGDVPEGYKVSRKEKRNFPLILESPSPNQTSLYFCASSLLQGAGEKLFFGSGTQLSVL.

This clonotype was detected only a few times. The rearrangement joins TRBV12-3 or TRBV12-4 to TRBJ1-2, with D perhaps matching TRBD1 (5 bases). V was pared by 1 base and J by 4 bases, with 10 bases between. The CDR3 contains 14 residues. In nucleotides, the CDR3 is TGTGCCAGCAGTTTAGGGGTCACAGGCTATGGCTACACCTTC. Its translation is CASSLGVTGYGYTF.

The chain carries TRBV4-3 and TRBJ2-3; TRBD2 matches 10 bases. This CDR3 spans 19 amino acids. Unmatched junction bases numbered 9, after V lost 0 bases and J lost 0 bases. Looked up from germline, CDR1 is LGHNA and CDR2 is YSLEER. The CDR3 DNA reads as TGCGCCAGCAGCCAAGACCTAGCGGGGGAATTTCTTAGCACAGATACGCAGTATTTT. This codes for CASSQDLAGEFLSTDTQYF.

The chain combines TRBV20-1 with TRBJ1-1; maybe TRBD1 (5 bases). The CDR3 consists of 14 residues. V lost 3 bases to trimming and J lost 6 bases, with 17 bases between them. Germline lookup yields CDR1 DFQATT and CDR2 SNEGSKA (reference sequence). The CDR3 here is CSASTPGLTPEAFF. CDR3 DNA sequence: TGCAGTGCTAGTACTCCGGGACTCACGCCTGAAGCTTTCTTT.

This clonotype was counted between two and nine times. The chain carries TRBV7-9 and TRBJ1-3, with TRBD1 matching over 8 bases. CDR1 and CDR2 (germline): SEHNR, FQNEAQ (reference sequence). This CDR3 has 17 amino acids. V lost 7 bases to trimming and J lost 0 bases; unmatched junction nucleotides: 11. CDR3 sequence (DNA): TGTGCCAGCACGCCCGGAGACAGGGGATTCTCTGGAAACACCATATATTTT. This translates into CASTPGDRGFSGNTIYF.

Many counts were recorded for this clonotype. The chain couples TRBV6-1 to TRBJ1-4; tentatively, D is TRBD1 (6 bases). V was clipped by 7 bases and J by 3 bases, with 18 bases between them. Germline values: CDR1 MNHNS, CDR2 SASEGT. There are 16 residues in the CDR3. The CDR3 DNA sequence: TGTGCCAGCATTGTGGGCCGACAGGTGCCTAATGAAAAACTGTTTTTT. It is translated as CASIVGRQVPNEKLFF.

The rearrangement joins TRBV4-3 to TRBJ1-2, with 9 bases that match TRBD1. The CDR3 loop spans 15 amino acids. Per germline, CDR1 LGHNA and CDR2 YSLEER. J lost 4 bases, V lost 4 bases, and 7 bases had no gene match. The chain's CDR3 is CASSPPGQGSYGYTF. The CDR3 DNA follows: TGCGCCAGCAGCCCCCCGGGACAGGGTAGCTATGGCTACACCTTC.